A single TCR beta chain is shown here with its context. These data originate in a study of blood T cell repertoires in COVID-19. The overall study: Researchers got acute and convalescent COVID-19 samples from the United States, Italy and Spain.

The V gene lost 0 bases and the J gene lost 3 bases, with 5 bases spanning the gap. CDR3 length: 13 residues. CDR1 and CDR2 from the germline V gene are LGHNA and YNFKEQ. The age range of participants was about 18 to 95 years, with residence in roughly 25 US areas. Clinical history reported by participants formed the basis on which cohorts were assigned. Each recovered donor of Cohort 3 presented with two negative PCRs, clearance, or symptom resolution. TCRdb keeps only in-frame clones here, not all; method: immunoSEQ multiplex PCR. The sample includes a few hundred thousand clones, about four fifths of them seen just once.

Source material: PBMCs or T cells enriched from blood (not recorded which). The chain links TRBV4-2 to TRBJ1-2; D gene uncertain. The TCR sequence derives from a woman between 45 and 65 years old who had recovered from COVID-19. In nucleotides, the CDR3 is TGTGCCAGCAGCCAAGAAACGGACTATGGCTACACCTTC. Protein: CASSQETDYGYTF.